Each of the 5 T cell receptor beta chains below was sequenced from the same sample in a study of cytomegalovirus exposure and HLA in healthy donors. Amplification used 60 Vbeta primers and 13 Jbeta primers. Libraries were prepared by immunoSEQ multiplex PCR; TCRdb keeps only in-frame clonotypes and omits some of them. This table has about 110,000 clones, around 80% appearing once. Sequencing input: PBMCs. These receptor sequences come from a woman between 50 and 59 years old in good health and CMV-seropositive.

This chain uses TRBV7-2 with TRBJ1-5; D is uncertain. Germline V gene sequence: CDR1 SGHTA, CDR2 FQGNSA. The CDR3 has 13 residues. V was cut by 4 bases and J by 5 bases, with 9 bases left in between. DNA for the CDR3: TGTGCCAGCAGCTCCGGGGAGGATCAGCCCCAGCATTTT. Translation gives CASSSGEDQPQHF.

The rearrangement joins TRBV19 to TRBJ2-7; perhaps TRBD2 as D (5 bases). The germline gives CDR1 LNHDA, CDR2 SQIVND (reference sequence). CDR3 length equals 15 residues. V was cut by 5 bases and J by 6 bases, with 20 bases left in between. In DNA, the CDR3 is TGTGCCAGTAGTCCGCGGGCCATTAGGAATAGCGAGCAGTACTTC. This codes for CASSPRAIRNSEQYF.

V is TRBV5-1 and J is TRBJ2-3; 11 bases map to TRBD2. The germline CDR1 and CDR2 sequences are SGHRS and YFSETQ. The length of the CDR3 is 17 residues. With 1 base clipped from V and 7 bases from J, the junction kept 11 bases outside the gene matches. CDR3 sequence: CASSLKLAGAKEYTQYF. The CDR3 region has the DNA TGCGCCAGCAGCTTGAAACTAGCGGGGGCAAAAGAATATACGCAGTATTTT.

For the CDR3, the DNA is TGTGCCAGCAGTGTTGGTGACTACTACGAGCAGTACTTC. Translating it yields CASSVGDYYEQYF. J is TRBJ2-5 and V is TRBV7-6; perhaps TRBD2 as D (5 bases). Judging by the DNA end, TRBJ2-7 fits better; the J call may be wrong. The V gene's germline CDR1 is SGHVS and CDR2 FNYEAQ. The CDR3 is 13 residues long.

This chain connects TRBV7-3 to TRBJ2-3; tentatively, D is TRBD2 (7 bases). Per the germline V gene, CDR1 is SGHTA and CDR2 is FQGTGA. V was clipped by 2 bases and J by 4 bases, with 13 bases between them. This CDR3 has 15 amino acids. CDR3 in DNA: TGTGCCAGCAGCTTAGCCCGAGGGGGGGCAGATACGCAGTATTTT. As protein: CASSLARGGADTQYF.